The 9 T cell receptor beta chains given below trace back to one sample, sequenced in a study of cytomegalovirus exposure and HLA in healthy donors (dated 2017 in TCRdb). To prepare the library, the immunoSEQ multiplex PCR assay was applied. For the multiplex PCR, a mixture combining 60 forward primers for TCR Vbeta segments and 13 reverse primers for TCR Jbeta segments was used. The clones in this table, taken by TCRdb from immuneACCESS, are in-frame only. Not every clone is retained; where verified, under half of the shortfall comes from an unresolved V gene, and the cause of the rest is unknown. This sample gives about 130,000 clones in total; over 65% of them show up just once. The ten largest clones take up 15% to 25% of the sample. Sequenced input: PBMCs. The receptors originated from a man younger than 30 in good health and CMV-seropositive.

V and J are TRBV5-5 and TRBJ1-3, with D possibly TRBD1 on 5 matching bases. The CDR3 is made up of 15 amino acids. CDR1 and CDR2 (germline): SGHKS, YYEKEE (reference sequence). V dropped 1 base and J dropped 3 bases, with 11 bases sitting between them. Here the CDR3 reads CASSLTGSFGNTIYF. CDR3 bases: TGTGCCAGCAGCTTGACAGGTTCCTTTGGAAACACCATATATTTT.

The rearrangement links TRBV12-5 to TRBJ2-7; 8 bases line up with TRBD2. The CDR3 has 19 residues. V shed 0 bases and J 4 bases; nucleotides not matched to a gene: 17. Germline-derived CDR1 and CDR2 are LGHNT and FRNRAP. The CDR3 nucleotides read TGTGCTAGTGGTTTGGTACACCGGGGGGGTCCCCTCCTTTTTTACGAGCAGTACTTC. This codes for CASGLVHRGGPLLFYEQYF.

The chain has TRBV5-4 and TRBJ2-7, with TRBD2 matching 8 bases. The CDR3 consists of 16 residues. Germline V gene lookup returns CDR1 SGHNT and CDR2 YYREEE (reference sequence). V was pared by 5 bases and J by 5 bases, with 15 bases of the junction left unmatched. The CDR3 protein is CASSFRAGGGVDEQYF. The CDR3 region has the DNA TGTGCCAGCAGTTTTAGGGCCGGGGGGGGTGTCGACGAGCAGTACTTC.

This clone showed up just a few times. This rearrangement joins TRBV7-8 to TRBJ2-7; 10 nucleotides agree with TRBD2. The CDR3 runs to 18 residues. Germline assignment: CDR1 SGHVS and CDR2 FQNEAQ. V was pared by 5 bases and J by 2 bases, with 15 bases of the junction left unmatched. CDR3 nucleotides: TGTGCCAGCAGCCTGGACTTCAGCGGGGGGGCCTGGGCCTACGAGCAGTACTTC. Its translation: CASSLDFSGGAWAYEQYF. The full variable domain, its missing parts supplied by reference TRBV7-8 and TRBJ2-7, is GAGVSQSPRYKVAKRGQDVALRCDPISGHVSLFWYQQALGQGPEFLTYFQNEAQLDKSGLPSDRFFAERPEGSVSTLKIQRTQQEDSAVYLCASSLDFSGGAWAYEQYFGPGTRLTVT.

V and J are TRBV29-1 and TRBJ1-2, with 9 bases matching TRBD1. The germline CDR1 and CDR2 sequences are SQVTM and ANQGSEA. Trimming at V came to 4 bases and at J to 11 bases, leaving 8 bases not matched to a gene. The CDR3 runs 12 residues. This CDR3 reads CSVGRQGVQYTF. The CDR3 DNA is TGCAGCGTTGGAAGACAGGGGGTTCAGTACACCTTC.

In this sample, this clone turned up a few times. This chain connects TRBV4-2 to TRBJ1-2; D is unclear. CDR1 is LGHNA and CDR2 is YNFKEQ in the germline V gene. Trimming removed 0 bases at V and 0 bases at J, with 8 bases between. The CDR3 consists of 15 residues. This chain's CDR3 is CASSQENTANYGYTF. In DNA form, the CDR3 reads TGTGCCAGCAGCCAAGAAAATACAGCTAACTATGGCTACACCTTC.

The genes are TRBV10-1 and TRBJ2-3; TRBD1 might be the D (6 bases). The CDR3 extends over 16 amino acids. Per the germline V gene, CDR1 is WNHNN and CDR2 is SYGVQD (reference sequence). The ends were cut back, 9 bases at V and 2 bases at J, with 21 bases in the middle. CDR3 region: CAREVWTADNTDTQYF. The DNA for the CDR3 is TGCGCCAGAGAAGTCTGGACAGCCGATAACACAGATACGCAGTATTTT.

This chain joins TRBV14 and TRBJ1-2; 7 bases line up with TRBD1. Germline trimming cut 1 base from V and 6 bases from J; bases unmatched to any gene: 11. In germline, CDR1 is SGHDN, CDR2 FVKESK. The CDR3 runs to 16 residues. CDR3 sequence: CASSQVVYGGTDGYTF. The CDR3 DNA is TGTGCCAGCAGCCAAGTCGTGTACGGTGGGACAGATGGCTACACCTTC.

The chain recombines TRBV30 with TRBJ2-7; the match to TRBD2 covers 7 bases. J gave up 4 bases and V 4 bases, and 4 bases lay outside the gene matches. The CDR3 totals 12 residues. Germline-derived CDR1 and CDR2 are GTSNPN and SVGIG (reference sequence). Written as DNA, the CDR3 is TGTGCCTGGACACCTAGCGGATACGAGCAGTACTTC. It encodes CAWTPSGYEQYF. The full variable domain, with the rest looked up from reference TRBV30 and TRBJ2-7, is SQTIHQWPATLVQPVGSPLSLECTVEGTSNPNLYWYRQAAGRGLQLLFYSVGIGQISSEVPQNLSASRPQDRQFILSSKKLLLSDSGFYLCAWTPSGYEQYFGPGTRLTVT.